This T cell receptor (beta chain) came from a study of tumor-infiltrating T cells and Merkel cell polyomavirus (dated by TCRdb to between 2016 and 2019). Background on the whole study: The study examined CD8+ T cells specific for the Merkel cell polyomavirus KLL epitope in Merkel cell carcinoma patients. Patients came in at different disease stages and had a median follow-up of approximately 2.7 years, ranging from roughly 1.1 to 6.0 years. Varied, non-standardized therapies, including chemotherapy, radiation and immunotherapies, were received by the patients. In 14 to 15 samples, KLL-tetramer-sorted cells taken from blood or tumor-infiltrating lymphocytes underwent TRB sequencing, as did 11 to 12 matched whole-tumor samples. Most whole-tumor samples were 25-micron curls cut from formalin-fixed, paraffin-embedded tissue blocks. In the whole study, one tumor sample was a frozen nodal tumor digest, and another tumor sample was a flash-frozen core biopsy of a metastasis. The paper's findings and limits, for the study overall: Only a single viral epitope was studied, so T cells against other Merkel cell polyomavirus epitopes were not captured. The small sample size of the study (n of about 12 patients) is recognized as a limitation. Significantly improved MCC-specific survival was associated with a higher intratumoral fraction of KLL-specific T cells (about 1.9-18% versus about 0-0.15%). A greater number of unique KLL-specific clonotypes in tumors (5-108 vs 0-3) was associated with a significant advantage in MCC-specific survival (P = 0.0051). KLL-specific TRB repertoires were found to be diverse and largely private, with only one public clonotype, shared by two patients, identified among roughly 400 unique sequences.

Robust positive staining for Merkel cell polyomavirus Large T antigen was observed by immunohistochemistry in the tumors of all patients. The study included about a dozen Merkel cell carcinoma patients whose blood and/or cultured TIL contained robust KLL-tetramer+ populations exceeding 0.04% of CD8+ T cells. Every patient was Caucasian, and patient ages had a median of approximately 64 years and ranged from about 50 to 77 years. Lymph node tumors were analyzed for patients with unknown primaries who presented with nodal disease, or when there was not enough primary tissue. Concerning this clone itself: It lacks a known antigen. No much larger clone exists at a distance of one base, and base qualities are not known.

The library was built by means of the immunoSEQ multiplex PCR assay. Adaptive Biotechnologies (Seattle, WA) carried out genomic DNA extraction, TRB sequencing and normalization. Under the source paper's analysis protocol: Clonality was calculated as one minus the Shannon entropy of productive TRB sequences, normalized by log2 of unique productive sequences. KLL-specific clonotypes in tumors were identified by matching TCRbeta CDR3 amino acid sequences with those from each patient's tetramer-sorted sample. TCRdb provides this immuneACCESS table in a form limited to in-frame rearrangements. Some clones are lacking; in checked studies, under half of them reflect an unresolved V gene, and why the rest are absent is not known. V and J calls and clone size are copied from that table; D and trimming were computed from the DNA. This sample is represented by around 25,000 clones; roughly 87% of them were singletons. The top ten clones comprise roughly 3% of the sample.

The germline V end is reduced by 0 bases and the J end by 4 bases; junction bases left unmatched: 8. The CDR3 numbers 16 residues from cysteine through phenylalanine. Of all the DNA, just the CDR3 is kept, 48 bases in frame from base 1. CDR1 and CDR2, looked up from the germline V gene, are MNHEY and SVGAGI. Sample: lymph node tissue. The receptor comes from a man aged 50-60 years with Merkel cell carcinoma. The chain is encoded by TRBV6-5 joined to TRBJ2-7, and TRBD1 matches 8 of the central bases. The CDR3 sequence is CASSYSSAGGLYEQYF. DNA sequence: TGTGCCAGCAGTTACTCGTCGGCAGGGGGCCTGTACGAGCAGTACTTC.